This passage covers 8 T cell receptor beta chains from one sample sequenced in a study of T cell changes during pregnancy in multiple sclerosis. Libraries were prepared by immunoSEQ multiplex PCR; TCRdb keeps only in-frame clonotypes and omits some of them. The sample has just over 35,000 clones; about 92% are singletons. The sample here was CD4+ T cells from peripheral blood mononuclear cells, taken after pregnancy. Source of these receptors: a female donor in good health, enrolled as a control in a pregnancy study.

The chain joins TRBV7-2 to TRBJ2-7, with 9 bases identical to TRBD2. The V segment lost 0 bases and the J segment 2 bases; nucleotides outside the gene matches: 2. The germline V gene encodes CDR1 SGHTA and CDR2 FQGNSA. The CDR3 runs 15 residues. CDR3 sequence: CASSLALAGPYEQYF. The CDR3 DNA is TGTGCCAGCAGCTTAGCGCTAGCGGGACCCTACGAGCAGTACTTC.

The chain recombines TRBV19 with TRBJ1-1, with a possible D match to TRBD1 (6 bases). The CDR3 extends over 12 amino acids. Deletions cut 5 bases from V and 5 bases from J, with 9 bases between. From germline, CDR1 is LNHDA and CDR2 SQIVND (reference sequence). The CDR3 is CASSWQGTEAFF. DNA of the CDR3: TGTGCCAGTAGTTGGCAGGGGACTGAAGCTTTCTTT.

The chain joins TRBV9 to TRBJ2-7; 10 bases are shared with TRBD2. Germline V gene sequence: CDR1 SGDLS, CDR2 YYNGEE. Losses at the gene ends were 0 bases for V and 4 bases for J; bases not matched to a gene: 1. CDR3 size: 14 residues. The DNA for the CDR3 is TGTGCCAGCAGCGTAGGGACTAGCGGATACGAGCAGTACTTC. It translates to CASSVGTSGYEQYF.

This CDR3 reads CASSQATGTGANVLTF. The CDR3 nucleotides read TGCGCCAGCAGCCAGGCTACAGGGACTGGGGCCAACGTCCTGACTTTC. The chain has TRBV4-3 and TRBJ2-6; tentative D call: TRBD1 (6 bases). CDR3 length: 16 residues. The V gene lost 3 bases and the J gene lost 2 bases, with 11 bases spanning the gap. Germline V gene sequence: CDR1 LGHNA, CDR2 YSLEER.

The V and J genes are TRBV7-2 and TRBJ2-3; 13 bases map to TRBD2. CDR1 is SGHTA, CDR2 FQGNSA, per germline. V dropped 5 bases and J dropped 1; count of bases not matched to a gene: 9. The CDR3 loop spans 18 amino acids. Written as DNA, the CDR3 is TGTGCCAGCAGCCGGGCTGGACTAGCGGGGGTGCGCACAGATACGCAGTATTTT. Amino acid sequence: CASSRAGLAGVRTDTQYF.

A few counts support this clone. V and J are TRBV6-4 and TRBJ1-6, with TRBD1 matching over 10 bases. From germline, CDR1 is MRHNA and CDR2 SNTAGT. J lost 9 bases, V lost 5 bases, and 4 bases had no gene match. This CDR3 region has 14 residues. This CDR3 is CASSRTGGASPLHF. The DNA for the CDR3 is TGTGCCAGCAGTCGGACAGGGGGTGCTTCACCCCTCCACTTT.

This chain connects TRBV6-6 to TRBJ2-7; 12 nucleotides line up with TRBD1. The V and J ends lost 5 bases and 7 bases, in that order; junction bases with no gene match: 9. The CDR3 has 15 amino acids. CDR1 and CDR2 from the germline V gene are MNHNY and SVGAGI (reference sequence). DNA of the CDR3: TGTGCCAGCAGTCCTCGGGACAGGGGGCGTGAGGAGCAGTACTTC. This codes for CASSPRDRGREEQYF.

J is TRBJ1-1 and V is TRBV11-2; D uncertain. The CDR3 sequence is 13 residues long. V lost 2 bases and J lost 4, with 8 bases in between. The germline gives CDR1 SGHAT, CDR2 FQNNGV. The CDR3 DNA is TGTGCCAGCAGCTTAAAAGAGGGCACTGAAGCTTTCTTT. Its translation is CASSLKEGTEAFF.